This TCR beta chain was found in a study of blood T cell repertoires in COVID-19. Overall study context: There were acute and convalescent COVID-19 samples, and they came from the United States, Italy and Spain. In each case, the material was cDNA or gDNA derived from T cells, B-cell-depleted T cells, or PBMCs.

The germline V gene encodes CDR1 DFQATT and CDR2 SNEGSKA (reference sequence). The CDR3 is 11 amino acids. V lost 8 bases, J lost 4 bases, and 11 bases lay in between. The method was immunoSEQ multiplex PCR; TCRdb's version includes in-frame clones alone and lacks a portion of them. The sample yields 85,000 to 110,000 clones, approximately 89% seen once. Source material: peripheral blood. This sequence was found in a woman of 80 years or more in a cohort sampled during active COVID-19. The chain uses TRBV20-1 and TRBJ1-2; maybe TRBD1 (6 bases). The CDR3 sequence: CSPTGSYGYTF. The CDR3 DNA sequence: TGCAGTCCTACAGGGTCCTATGGCTACACCTTC.